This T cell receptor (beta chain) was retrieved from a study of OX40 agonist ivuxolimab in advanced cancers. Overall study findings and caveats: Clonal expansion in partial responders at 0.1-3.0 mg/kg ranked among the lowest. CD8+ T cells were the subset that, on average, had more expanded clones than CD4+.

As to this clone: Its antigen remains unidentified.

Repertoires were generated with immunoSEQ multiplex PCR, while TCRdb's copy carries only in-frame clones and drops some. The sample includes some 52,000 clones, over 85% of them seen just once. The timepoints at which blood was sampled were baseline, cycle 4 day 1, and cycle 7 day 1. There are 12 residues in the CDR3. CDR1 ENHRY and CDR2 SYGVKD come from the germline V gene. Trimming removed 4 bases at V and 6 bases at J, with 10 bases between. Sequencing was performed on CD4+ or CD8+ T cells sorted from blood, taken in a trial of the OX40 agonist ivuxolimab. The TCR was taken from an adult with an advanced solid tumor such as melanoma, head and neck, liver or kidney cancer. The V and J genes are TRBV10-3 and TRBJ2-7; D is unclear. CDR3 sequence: CAISVGSPEQYF. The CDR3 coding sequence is TGTGCCATCAGTGTTGGTTCACCCGAGCAGTACTTC.